The 10 T cell receptor beta chains below all came from one sample that was sequenced in a study of blood T cell repertoires in COVID-19. Using immunoSEQ multiplex PCR, the repertoire was profiled, and TCRdb retains in-frame clones only, with some absent. The sample holds around 320,000 clones, roughly 85% seen once. Sequenced input: peripheral blood. The source of these receptors is a human donor in a cohort sampled during active COVID-19.

The genes are TRBV12-5 and TRBJ1-1, with D possibly matching TRBD1 (6 bases). CDR1 is LGHNT, CDR2 FRNRAP, per germline. With 6 bases removed from V and 10 bases from J, the gap between germline ends came to 15 bases. The CDR3 sequence is 12 residues long. The CDR3 DNA sequence: TGTGCTAGTGGCTACACAGGGCCTGGAGCTTTCTTT. It translates to CASGYTGPGAFF.

Details on this clone: Distinct nucleotide sequences in the sample also encode this CDR3. CDR3 sequence: CASSFDRVETQYF. The CDR3 region has the DNA TGTGCCAGCAGCTTCGACAGGGTGGAGACCCAGTACTTC. V and J are TRBV5-4 and TRBJ2-5; 7 bases are shared with TRBD1. The V and J ends lost 2 bases and 5 bases, in that order; junction bases with no gene match: 3. This CDR3 contains 13 residues. Germline V CDR1 and CDR2: SGHNT, YYREEE (reference sequence).

This clone came up many times. This sequence joins TRBV20-1 and TRBJ2-7, with D hard to call. V was cut by 4 bases and J by 4 bases, with 8 bases left in between. This CDR3 is built from 11 residues. Germline V gene lookup returns CDR1 DFQATT and CDR2 SNEGSKA (reference sequence). The CDR3: CSAIDQYEQYF. CDR3 DNA: TGCAGTGCTATTGATCAGTACGAGCAGTACTTC.

The chain couples TRBV7-2 to TRBJ1-3; TRBD1 is a possible D gene (6 bases). Per the germline V gene, CDR1 is SGHTA and CDR2 is FQGNSA. This CDR3 has 15 residues. V gave up 1 base and J gave up 4 bases, with 11 bases separating them. CDR3 sequence reads: CASSLDRAGGNTIYF. In nucleotides, the CDR3 is TGTGCCAGCAGCTTAGACAGGGCGGGCGGAAACACCATATATTTT.

The chain has TRBV12-3 or TRBV12-4 and TRBJ1-1; tentative D call: TRBD1 (6 bases). The CDR3 contains 13 residues. V lost 6 bases to trimming and J lost 6 bases, with 14 bases between them. The CDR3 sequence is CASSSGVYSEAFF. DNA for the CDR3: TGTGCCAGCAGCTCAGGGGTGTACTCTGAAGCTTTCTTT.

The CDR3 spells CASSPTGASTGELFF. In nucleotides, the CDR3 is TGTGCCAGCAGTCCGACAGGGGCGAGCACCGGGGAGCTGTTTTTT. This chain connects TRBV27 to TRBJ2-2; 8 nucleotides align to TRBD1. The CDR3 has 15 amino acids. Germline CDR1 reads MNHEY; CDR2 reads SMNVEV (reference sequence). Germline trimming cut 5 bases from V and 4 bases from J; bases unmatched to any gene: 6.

The CDR3 DNA reads as TGTGCCAGTAGTTCCACAGGGGAAAAGGCCGGGGAGCTGTTTTTT. Protein: CASSSTGEKAGELFF. The chain combines TRBV19 with TRBJ2-2, with 7 bases aligning to TRBD1. The CDR3 consists of 15 residues. Germline V CDR1 and CDR2: LNHDA, SQIVND (reference sequence). V lost 5 bases, J lost 6 bases, and 9 bases stayed unmatched.

This chain uses TRBV5-1 with TRBJ2-1, with D possibly being TRBD2 (5 bases). This CDR3 spans 15 amino acids. Germline V lookup: CDR1 SGHRS, CDR2 YFSETQ. Trimming stripped 4 bases from V and 4 bases from J, with 15 bases between. As DNA, the CDR3 is TGCGCCAGCAGCATTTCTAGCCTTCATTACAATGAGCAGTTCTTC. The encoded protein is CASSISSLHYNEQFF.

The gene calls are TRBV24-1 and TRBJ2-1; possibly TRBD2 for D (8 bases). Looked up from germline, CDR1 is KGHDR and CDR2 is SFDVKD. This CDR3 spans 16 amino acids. Trimming pared 3 bases from V and 4 bases from J, leaving 15 bases between. For the CDR3, the DNA is TGTGCCACCAGTGATGTAGCGGGACAGTTATACAATGAGCAGTTCTTC. Translating gives CATSDVAGQLYNEQFF.

Concerning this clone itself: The sample has other DNA sequences that encode this CDR3 too. The chain uses TRBV6-1 and TRBJ2-3, with 11 bases identical to TRBD2. This CDR3 is 15 amino acids long. Germline V gene data show CDR1 as MNHNS and CDR2 as SASEGT. J lost 4 bases, V lost 2 bases, and 2 bases had no gene match. The CDR3 DNA sequence: TGTGCCAGCAGTGAACTAGCGGGGGGCCCAGATACGCAGTATTTT. This translates into CASSELAGGPDTQYF.